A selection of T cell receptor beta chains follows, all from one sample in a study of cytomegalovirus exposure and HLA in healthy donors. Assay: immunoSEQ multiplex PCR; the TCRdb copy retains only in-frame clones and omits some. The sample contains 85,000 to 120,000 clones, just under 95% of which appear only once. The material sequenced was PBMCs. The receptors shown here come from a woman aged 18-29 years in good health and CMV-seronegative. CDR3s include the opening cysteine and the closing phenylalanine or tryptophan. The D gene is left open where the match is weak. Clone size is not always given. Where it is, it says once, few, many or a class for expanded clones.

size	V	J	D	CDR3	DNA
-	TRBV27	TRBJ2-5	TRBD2	CASSFLAGTRETQYF	TGTGCCAGCAGTTTCTTAGCGGGTACCCGAGAGACCCAGTACTTC
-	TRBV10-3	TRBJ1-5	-	CAISELGRGRDQPQHF	TGTGCCATCAGTGAACTGGGCAGGGGAAGAGACCAGCCCCAGCATTTT
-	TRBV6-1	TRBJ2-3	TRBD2	CASSESGGGTDTQYF	TGTGCCAGCAGTGAATCGGGGGGTGGCACAGATACGCAGTATTTT
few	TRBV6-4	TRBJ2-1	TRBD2	CASSPLAGAVNEQFF	TGTGCCAGCAGCCCACTAGCGGGAGCAGTAAATGAGCAGTTCTTC
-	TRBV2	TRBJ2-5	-	CASSPPDRFKYF	TGTGCCAGCAGTCCCCCTGACAGGTTCAAGTACTTC
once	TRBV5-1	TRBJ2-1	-	CASRQQGLGEQFF	TGCGCCAGCAGACAGCAGGGACTTGGAGAGCAGTTCTTC
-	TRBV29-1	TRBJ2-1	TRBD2	CSVEGGLVLSYNEQFF	TGCAGCGTTGAGGGGGGACTAGTGCTCTCCTACAATGAGCAGTTCTTC
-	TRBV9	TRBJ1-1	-	CASSPPPQLLRNTEAFF	TGTGCCAGCAGCCCACCTCCTCAACTCCTACGTAACACTGAAGCTTTCTTT
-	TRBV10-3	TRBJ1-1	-	CAIRSLEVEATAFF	TGTGCCATCAGGTCATTAGAAGTTGAGGCGACAGCTTTCTTT
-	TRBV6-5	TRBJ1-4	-	CASSSEPGEKLFF	TGTGCCAGCAGTTCGGAGCCGGGTGAAAAACTGTTTTTT
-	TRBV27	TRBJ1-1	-	CASSGGVEAFF	TGTGCCAGCAGCGGGGGTGTTGAAGCTTTCTTT
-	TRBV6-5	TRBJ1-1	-	CASSLEFGTEAFF	TGTGCCAGCAGTTTGGAGTTCGGCACTGAAGCTTTCTTT
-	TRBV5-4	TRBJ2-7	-	CASSFTGSSYEQYF	TGTGCCAGCAGCTTCACAGGTAGCTCCTACGAGCAGTACTTC